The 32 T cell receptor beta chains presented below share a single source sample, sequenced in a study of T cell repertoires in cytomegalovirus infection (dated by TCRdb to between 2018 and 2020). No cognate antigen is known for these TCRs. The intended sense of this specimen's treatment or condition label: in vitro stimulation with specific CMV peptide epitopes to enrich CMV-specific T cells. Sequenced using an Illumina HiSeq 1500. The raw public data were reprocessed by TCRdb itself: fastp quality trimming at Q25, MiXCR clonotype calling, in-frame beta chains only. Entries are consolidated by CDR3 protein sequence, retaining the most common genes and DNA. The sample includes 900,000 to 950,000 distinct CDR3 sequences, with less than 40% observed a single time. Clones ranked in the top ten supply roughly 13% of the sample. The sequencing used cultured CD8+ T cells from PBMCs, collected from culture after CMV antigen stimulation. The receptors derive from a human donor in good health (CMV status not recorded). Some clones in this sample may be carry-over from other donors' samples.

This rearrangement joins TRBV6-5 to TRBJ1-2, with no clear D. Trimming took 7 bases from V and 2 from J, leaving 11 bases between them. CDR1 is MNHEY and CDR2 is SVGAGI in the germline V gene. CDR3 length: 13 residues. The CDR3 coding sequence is TGTGCCAGCACCTACGGACGGAACTATGGCTACACCTTC. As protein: CASTYGRNYGYTF.

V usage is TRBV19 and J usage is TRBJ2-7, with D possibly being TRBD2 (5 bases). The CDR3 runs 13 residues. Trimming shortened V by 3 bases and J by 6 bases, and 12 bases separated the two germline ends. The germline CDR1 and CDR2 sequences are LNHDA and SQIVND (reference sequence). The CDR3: CASSIRGKGEQYF. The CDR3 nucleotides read TGTGCCAGTAGTATCAGAGGGAAAGGCGAGCAGTACTTC. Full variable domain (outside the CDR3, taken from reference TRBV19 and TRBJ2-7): DGGITQSPKYLFRKEGQNVTLSCEQNLNHDAMYWYRQDPGQGLRLIYYSQIVNDFQKGDIAEGYSVSREKKESFPLTVTSAQKNPTAFYLCASSIRGKGEQYFGPGTRLTVT.

This chain's CDR3 is CASSLAIVSTFF. The CDR3 DNA reads as TGTGCCAGCAGCTTAGCAATTGTATCGACTTTCTTT. The chain is built from TRBV7-9 and TRBJ1-1; D not resolved. The V and J ends lost 0 bases and 12 bases respectively, with 11 bases between them. This CDR3 has 12 amino acids. Germline CDR1 SEHNR, CDR2 FQNEAQ (reference sequence).

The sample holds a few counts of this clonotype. The CDR3 loop is CALTGKKTQYF. CDR3 in DNA: TGTGCTTTGACAGGGAAGAAGACCCAGTACTTC. V and J are TRBV7-9 and TRBJ2-5, with 7 bases that match TRBD1. The CDR3 covers 11 residues. Per the germline V gene, CDR1 is SEHNR and CDR2 is FQNEAQ (reference sequence).

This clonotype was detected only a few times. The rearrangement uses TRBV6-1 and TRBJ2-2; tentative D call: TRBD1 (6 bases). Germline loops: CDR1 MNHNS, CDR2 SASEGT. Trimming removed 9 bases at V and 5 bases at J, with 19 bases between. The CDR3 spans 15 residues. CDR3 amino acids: CASTLQGRGTGELFF. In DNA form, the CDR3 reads TGTGCCAGTACCTTACAGGGACGAGGAACCGGGGAGCTGTTTTTT.

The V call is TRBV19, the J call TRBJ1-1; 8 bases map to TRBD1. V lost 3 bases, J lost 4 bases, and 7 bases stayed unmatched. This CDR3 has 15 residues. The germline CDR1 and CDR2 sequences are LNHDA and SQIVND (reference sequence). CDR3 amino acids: CASSIRGDRGTEAFF. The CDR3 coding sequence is TGTGCCAGTAGTATTAGGGGAGACAGGGGCACTGAAGCTTTCTTT.

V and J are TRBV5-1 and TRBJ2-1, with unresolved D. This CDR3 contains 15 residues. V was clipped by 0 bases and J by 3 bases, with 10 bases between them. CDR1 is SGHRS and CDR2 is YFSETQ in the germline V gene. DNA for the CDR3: TGCGCCAGCAGCTTGGGCCCAGAGAACTACAATGAGCAGTTCTTC. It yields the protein CASSLGPENYNEQFF.

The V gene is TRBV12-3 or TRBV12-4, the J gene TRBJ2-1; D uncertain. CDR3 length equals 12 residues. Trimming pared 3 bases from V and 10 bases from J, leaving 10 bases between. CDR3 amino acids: CASSFTEYEQFF. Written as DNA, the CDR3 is TGTGCCAGCAGTTTTACGGAATACGAGCAGTTCTTC.

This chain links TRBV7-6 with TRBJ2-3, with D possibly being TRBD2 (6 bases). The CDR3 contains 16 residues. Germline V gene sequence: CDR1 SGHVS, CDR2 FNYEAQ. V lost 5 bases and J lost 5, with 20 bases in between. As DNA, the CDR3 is TGTGCCAGCAGCAAGGGGACTGCAGAATCCCGAGATACGCAGTATTTT. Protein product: CASSKGTAESRDTQYF.

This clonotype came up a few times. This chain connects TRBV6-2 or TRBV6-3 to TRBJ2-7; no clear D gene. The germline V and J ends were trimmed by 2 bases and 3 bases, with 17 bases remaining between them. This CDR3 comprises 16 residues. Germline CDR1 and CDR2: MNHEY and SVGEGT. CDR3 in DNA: TGTGCCAGCAGTTACGAAAGAGGAGCCGCACACTACGAGCAGTACGTC. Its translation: CASSYERGAAHYEQYV.

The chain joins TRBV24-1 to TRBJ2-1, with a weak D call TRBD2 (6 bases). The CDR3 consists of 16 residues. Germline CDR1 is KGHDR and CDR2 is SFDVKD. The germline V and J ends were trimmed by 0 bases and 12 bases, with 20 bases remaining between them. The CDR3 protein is CATSDLAAGTPRGQFF. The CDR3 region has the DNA TGTGCCACCAGTGATTTGGCAGCCGGGACTCCCCGTGGGCAGTTCTTC.

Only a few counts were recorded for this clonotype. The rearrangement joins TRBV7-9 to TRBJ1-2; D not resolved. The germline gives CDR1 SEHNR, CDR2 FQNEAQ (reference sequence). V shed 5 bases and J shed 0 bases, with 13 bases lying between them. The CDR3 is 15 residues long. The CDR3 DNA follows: TGTGCCAGCAGCCAAGGAGGGAAGGCTAACTATGGCTACACCTTC. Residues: CASSQGGKANYGYTF.

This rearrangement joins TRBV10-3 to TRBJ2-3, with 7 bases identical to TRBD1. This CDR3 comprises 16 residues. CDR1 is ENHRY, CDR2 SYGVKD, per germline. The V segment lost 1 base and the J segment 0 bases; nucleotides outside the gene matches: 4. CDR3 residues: CAISEFRQGSTDTQYF. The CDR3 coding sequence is TGTGCCATCAGTGAGTTCCGACAGGGTAGCACAGATACGCAGTATTTT.

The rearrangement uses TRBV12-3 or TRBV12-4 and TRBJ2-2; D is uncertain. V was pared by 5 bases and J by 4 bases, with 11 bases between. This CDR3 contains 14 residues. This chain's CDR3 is CASSPSPVTGELFF. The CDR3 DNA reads TGTGCCAGCAGTCCTTCCCCGGTCACCGGGGAGCTGTTTTTT.

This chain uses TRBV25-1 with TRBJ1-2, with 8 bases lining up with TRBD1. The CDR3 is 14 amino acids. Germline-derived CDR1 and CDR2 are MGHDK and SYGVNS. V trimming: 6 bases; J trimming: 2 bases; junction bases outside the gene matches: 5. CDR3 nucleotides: TGTGCCAGCAGCAGACAGGGGACGAACTATGGCTACACCTTC. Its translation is CASSRQGTNYGYTF.

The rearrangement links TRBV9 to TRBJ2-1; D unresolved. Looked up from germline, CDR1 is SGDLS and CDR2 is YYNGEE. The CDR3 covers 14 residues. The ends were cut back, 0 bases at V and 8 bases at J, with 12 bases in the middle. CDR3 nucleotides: TGTGCCAGCAGCGTAGTGCGCGGTTCGGATGAGCAGTTCTTC. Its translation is CASSVVRGSDEQFF.

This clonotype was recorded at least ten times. The CDR3 coding sequence is TGTGCCAGCAGCCCCGGACAGGGTCAAGGACGGGGCTACACCTTC. Residues: CASSPGQGQGRGYTF. The rearrangement joins TRBV7-2 to TRBJ1-2; 8 nucleotides agree with TRBD1. The CDR3 has 15 residues. Germline assignment: CDR1 SGHTA and CDR2 FQGNSA. J lost 8 bases, V lost 5 bases, and 13 bases had no gene match.

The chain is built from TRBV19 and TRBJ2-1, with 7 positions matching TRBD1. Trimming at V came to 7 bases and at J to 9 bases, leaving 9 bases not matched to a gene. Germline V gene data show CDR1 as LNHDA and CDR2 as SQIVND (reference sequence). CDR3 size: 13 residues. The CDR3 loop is CASTYTGESEQFF. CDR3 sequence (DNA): TGTGCCAGTACGTACACAGGGGAAAGTGAGCAGTTCTTC.

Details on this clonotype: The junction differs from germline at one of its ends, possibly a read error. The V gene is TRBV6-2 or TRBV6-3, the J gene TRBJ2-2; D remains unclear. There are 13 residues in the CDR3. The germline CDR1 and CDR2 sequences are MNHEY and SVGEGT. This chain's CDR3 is CVSSQLGTGELFF. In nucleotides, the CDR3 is TGTGTCAGCAGCCAGCTGGGGACCGGGGAGCTGTTTTTT.

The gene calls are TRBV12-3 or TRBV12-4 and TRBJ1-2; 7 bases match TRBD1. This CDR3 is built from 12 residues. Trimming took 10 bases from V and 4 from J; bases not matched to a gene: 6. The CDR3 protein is CATSGTVYGYTF. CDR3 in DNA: TGTGCCACCTCCGGGACAGTCTATGGCTACACCTTC.

The CDR3 coding sequence is TGCGCCAGCAGCCAAGACATCCTAATGCGGAATTCACCCCTCCACTTT. It translates to CASSQDILMRNSPLHF. This chain joins TRBV4-3 and TRBJ1-6; D gene uncertain. Germline lookup yields CDR1 LGHNA and CDR2 YSLEER. Trimming cost V 0 bases and J 7 bases, with 13 bases left between them. The CDR3 is 16 amino acids.

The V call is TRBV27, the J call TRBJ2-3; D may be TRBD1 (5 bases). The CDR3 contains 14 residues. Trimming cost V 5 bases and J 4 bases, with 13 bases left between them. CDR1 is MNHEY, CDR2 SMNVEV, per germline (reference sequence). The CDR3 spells CASSSQGGADTQYF. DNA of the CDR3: TGTGCCAGCAGTAGCCAGGGTGGCGCAGATACGCAGTATTTT.

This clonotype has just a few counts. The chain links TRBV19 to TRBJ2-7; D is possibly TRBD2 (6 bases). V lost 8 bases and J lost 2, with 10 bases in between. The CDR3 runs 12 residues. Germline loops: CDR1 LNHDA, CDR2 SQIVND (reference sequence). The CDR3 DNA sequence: TGTGCCAGTCGCGGGGCTGCCTACGAGCAGTACTTC. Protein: CASRGAAYEQYF.

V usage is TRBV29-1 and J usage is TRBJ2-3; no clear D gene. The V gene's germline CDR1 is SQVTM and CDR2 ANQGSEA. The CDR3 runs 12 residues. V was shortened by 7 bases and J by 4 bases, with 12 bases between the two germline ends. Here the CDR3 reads CSGGRASDTQYF. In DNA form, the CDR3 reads TGCAGCGGCGGACGGGCGTCAGATACGCAGTATTTT.

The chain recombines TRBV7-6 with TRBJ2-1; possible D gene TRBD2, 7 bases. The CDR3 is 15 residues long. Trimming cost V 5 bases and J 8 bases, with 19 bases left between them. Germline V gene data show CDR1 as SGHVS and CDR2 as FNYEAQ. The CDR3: CASSPWGGGLDEQFF. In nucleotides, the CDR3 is TGTGCCAGCAGCCCCTGGGGGGGGGGGCTGGATGAGCAGTTCTTC.

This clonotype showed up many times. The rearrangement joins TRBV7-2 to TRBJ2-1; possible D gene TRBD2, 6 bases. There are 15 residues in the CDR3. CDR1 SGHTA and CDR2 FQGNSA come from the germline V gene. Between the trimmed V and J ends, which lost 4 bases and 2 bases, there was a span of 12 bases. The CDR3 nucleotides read TGTGCCAGCAGCTACCAGGCGGGAACCTACAATGAGCAGTTCTTC. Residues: CASSYQAGTYNEQFF.

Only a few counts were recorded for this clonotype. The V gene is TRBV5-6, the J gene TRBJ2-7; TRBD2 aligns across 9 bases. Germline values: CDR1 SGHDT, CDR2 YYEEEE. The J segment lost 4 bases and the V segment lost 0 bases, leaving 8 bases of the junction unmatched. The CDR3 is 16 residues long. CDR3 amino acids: CASSLEGIAGVYEQYF. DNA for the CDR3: TGTGCCAGCAGCTTGGAGGGCATAGCGGGGGTGTACGAGCAGTACTTC.

CDR3 residues: CASRTFLDEKSGNTIYF. DNA for the CDR3: TGTGCCAGCAGAACCTTCCTGGACGAGAAATCTGGAAACACCATATATTTT. V is TRBV27 and J is TRBJ1-3; D gene uncertain. V lost 6 bases to trimming and J lost 1 base, with 19 bases between them. The germline gives CDR1 MNHEY, CDR2 SMNVEV (reference sequence). The CDR3 has 17 residues.

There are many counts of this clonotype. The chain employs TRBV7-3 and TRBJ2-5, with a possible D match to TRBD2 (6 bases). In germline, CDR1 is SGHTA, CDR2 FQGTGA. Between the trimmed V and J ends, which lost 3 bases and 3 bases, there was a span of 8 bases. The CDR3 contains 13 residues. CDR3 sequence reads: CASSFGTEETQYF. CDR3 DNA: TGTGCCAGCAGCTTCGGGACTGAAGAGACCCAGTACTTC. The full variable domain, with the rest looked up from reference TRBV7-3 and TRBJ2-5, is GAGVSQTPSNKVTEKGKYVELRCDPISGHTALYWYRQSLGQGPEFLIYFQGTGAADDSGLPNDRFFAVRPEGSVSTLKIQRTERGDSAVYLCASSFGTEETQYFGPGTRLLVL.

The CDR3 loop reads CASSATSNTGELFF. CDR3 nucleotide sequence: TGTGCCAGCAGCGCCACCTCGAACACCGGGGAGCTGTTTTTT. The chain couples TRBV14 to TRBJ2-2; the D is unclear. This CDR3 has 14 residues. V dropped 5 bases and J dropped 0 bases, with 7 bases sitting between them. CDR1 and CDR2 from the germline V gene are SGHDN and FVKESK.

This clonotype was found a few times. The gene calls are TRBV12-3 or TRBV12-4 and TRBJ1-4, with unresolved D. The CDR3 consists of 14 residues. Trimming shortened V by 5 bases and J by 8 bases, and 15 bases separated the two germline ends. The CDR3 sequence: CASSPREYREKLFF. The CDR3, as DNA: TGTGCCAGCAGTCCTCGGGAGTATCGGGAAAAACTGTTTTTT.

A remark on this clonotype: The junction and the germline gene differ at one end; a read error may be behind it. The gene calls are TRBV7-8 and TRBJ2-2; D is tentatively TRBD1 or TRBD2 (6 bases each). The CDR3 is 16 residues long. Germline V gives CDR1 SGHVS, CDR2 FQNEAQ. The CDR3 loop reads CVSKGGQGANTGELFF. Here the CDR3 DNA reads TGTGTCAGCAAAGGGGGGCAGGGAGCGAACACCGGGGAGCTGTTTTTT.